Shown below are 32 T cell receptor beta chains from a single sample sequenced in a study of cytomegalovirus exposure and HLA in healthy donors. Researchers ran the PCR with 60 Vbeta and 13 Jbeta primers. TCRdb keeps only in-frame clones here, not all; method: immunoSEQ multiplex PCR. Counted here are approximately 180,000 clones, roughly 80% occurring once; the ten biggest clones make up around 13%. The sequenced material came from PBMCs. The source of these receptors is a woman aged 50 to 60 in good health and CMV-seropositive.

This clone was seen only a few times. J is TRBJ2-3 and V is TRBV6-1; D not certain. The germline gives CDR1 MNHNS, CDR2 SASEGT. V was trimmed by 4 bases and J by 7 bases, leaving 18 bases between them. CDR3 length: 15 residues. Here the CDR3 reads CASSGVSLQDHTQYF. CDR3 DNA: TGTGCCAGCAGTGGAGTAAGTCTGCAAGATCATACGCAGTATTTT.

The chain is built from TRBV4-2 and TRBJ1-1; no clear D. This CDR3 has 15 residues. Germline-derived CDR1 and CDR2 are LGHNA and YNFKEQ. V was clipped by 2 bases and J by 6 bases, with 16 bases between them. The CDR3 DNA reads TGTGCCAGCAGCCAAACCTCACACGTTTACGCTGAAGCTTTCTTT. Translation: CASSQTSHVYAEAFF.

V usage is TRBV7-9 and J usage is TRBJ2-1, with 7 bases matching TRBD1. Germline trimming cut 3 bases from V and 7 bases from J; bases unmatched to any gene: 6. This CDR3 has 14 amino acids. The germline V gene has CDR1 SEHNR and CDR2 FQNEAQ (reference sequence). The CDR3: CASSLTTGLNEQFF. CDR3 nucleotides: TGTGCCAGCAGCTTGACGACAGGGCTTAATGAGCAGTTCTTC.

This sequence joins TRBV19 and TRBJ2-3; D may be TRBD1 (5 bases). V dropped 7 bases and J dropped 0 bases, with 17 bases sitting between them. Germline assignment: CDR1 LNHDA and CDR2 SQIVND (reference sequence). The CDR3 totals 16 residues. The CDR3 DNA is TGTGCCAGTACCCCTTCGGCAGGGCTGAGCACAGATACGCAGTATTTT. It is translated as CASTPSAGLSTDTQYF.

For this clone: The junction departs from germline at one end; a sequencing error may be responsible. In DNA form, the CDR3 reads TGTGCCAGCAGTTCCACAGGGGGTAACGGCTACACCTTC. Translation gives CASSSTGGNGYTF. This chain joins TRBV10-3 and TRBJ1-2; 8 bases line up with TRBD1. The CDR3 is 13 amino acids. In germline, CDR1 is ENHRY, CDR2 SYGVKD.

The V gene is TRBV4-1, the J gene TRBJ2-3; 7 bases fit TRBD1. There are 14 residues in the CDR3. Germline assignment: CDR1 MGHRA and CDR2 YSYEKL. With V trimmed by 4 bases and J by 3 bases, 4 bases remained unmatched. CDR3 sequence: CASSPRQGTDTQYF. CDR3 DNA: TGCGCCAGCAGCCCCCGACAGGGAACAGATACGCAGTATTTT.

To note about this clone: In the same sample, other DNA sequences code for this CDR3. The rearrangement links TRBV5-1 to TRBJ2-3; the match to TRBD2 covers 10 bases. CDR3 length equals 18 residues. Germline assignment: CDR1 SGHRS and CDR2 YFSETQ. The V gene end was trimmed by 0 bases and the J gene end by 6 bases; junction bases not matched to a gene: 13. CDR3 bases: TGCGCCAGCAGCTTGGCCACAGTAGCGGGGGGCGTTACGGATACGCAGTATTTT. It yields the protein CASSLATVAGGVTDTQYF.

The CDR3 protein is CASGDTLNSPLHF. The CDR3 DNA reads as TGTGCCAGCGGGGACACACTTAATTCACCCCTCCACTTT. The V call is TRBV25-1, the J call TRBJ1-6; D is possibly TRBD1 (6 bases). Trimming took 8 bases from V and 6 from J, leaving 11 bases between them. Germline CDR1 is MGHDK and CDR2 is SYGVNS. The CDR3 is made up of 13 amino acids.

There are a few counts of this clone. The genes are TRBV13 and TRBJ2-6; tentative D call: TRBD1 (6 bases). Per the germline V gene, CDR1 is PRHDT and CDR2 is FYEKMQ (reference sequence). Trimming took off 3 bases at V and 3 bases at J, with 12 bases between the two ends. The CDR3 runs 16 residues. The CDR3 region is CASSFPQGYGANVLTF. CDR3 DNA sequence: TGTGCCAGCAGCTTTCCCCAGGGGTATGGGGCCAACGTCCTGACTTTC. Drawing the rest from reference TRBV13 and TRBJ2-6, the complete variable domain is AAGVIQSPRHLIKEKRETATLKCYPIPRHDTVYWYQQGPGQDPQFLISFYEKMQSDKGSIPDRFSAQQFSDYHSELNMSSLELGDSALYFCASSFPQGYGANVLTFGAGSRLTVL.

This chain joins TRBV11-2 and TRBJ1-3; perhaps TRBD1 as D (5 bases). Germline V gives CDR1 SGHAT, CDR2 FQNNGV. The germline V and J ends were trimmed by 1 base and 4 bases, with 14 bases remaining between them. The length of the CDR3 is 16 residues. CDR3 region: CASSLGVGTLGNTIYF. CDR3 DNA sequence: TGTGCCAGCAGCTTAGGCGTCGGGACTCTAGGAAACACCATATATTTT.

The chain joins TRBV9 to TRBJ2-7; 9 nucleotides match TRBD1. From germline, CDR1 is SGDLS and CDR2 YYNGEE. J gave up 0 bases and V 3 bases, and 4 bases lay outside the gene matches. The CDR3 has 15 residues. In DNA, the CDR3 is TGTGCCAGCAGCGCGGGGACAGGGTTCTCCTACGAGCAGTACTTC. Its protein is CASSAGTGFSYEQYF.

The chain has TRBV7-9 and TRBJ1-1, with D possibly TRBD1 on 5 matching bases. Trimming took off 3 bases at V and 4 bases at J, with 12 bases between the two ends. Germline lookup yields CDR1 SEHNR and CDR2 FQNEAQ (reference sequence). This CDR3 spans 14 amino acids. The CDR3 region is CASSFERRGTEAFF. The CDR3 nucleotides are TGTGCCAGCAGCTTCGAGCGGAGGGGCACTGAAGCTTTCTTT.

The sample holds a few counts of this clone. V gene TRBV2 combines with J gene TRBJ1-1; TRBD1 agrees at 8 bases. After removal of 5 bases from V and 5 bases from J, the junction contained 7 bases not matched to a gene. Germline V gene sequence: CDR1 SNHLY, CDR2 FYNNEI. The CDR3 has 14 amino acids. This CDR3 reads CASSPRTGMTEAFF. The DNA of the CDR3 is TGTGCCAGCAGTCCGCGGACAGGGATGACTGAAGCTTTCTTT.

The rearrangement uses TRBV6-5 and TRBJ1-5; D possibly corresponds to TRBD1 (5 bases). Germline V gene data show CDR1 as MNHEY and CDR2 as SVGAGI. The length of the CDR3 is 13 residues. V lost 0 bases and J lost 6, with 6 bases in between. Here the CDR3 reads CASSYSGVQPQHF. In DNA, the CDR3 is TGTGCCAGCAGTTACTCAGGGGTTCAGCCCCAGCATTTT.

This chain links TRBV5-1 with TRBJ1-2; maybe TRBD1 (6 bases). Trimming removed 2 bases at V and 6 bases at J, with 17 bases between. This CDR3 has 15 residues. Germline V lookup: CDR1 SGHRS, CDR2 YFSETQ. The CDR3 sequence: CASSFGLGRGDGYTF. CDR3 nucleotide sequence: TGCGCCAGCAGCTTTGGTTTGGGCAGGGGCGATGGCTACACCTTC.

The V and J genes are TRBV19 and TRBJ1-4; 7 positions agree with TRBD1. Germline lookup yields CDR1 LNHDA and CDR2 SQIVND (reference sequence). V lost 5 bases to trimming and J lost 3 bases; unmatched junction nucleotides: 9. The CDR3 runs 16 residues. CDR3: CASSRVPGQSNEKLFF. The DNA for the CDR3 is TGTGCCAGTAGTCGGGTTCCGGGACAGTCTAATGAAAAACTGTTTTTT.

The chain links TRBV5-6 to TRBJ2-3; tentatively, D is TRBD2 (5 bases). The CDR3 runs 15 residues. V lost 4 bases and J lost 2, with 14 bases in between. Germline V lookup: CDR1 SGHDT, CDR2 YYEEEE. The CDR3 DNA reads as TGTGCCAGCAGCGCCGGTACGGGAAACACAGATACGCAGTATTTT. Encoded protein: CASSAGTGNTDTQYF.

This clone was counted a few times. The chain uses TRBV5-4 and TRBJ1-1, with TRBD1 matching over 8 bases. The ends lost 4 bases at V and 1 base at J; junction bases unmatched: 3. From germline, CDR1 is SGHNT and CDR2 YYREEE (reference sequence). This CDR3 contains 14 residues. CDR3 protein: CASSRGQGNTEAFF. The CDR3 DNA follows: TGTGCCAGCAGCCGTGGACAGGGGAACACTGAAGCTTTCTTT. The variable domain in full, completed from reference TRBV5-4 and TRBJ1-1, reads ETGVTQSPTHLIKTRGQQVTLRCSSQSGHNTVSWYQQALGQGPQFIFQYYREEENGRGNFPPRFSGLQFPNYSSELNVNALELDDSALYLCASSRGQGNTEAFFGQGTRLTVV.

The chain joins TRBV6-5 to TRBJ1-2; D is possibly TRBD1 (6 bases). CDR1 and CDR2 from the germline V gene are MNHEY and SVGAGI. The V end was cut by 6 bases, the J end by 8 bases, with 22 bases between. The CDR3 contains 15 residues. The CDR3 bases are TGTGCCAGCAGACGCAGAGGGGGGGGGTACGTAGGCTACACCTTC. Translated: CASRRRGGGYVGYTF.

The CDR3 is CASSFSGGAAGELFF. The DNA for the CDR3 is TGTGCCAGCAGCTTCAGCGGGGGGGCTGCCGGGGAGCTGTTTTTT. The rearrangement joins TRBV7-3 to TRBJ2-2; 10 bases map to TRBD2. This CDR3 contains 15 residues. With 3 bases clipped from V and 6 bases from J, the junction kept 4 bases outside the gene matches. The germline CDR1 and CDR2 sequences are SGHTA and FQGTGA. Full variable domain (rest looked up from reference TRBV7-3 and TRBJ2-2): GAGVSQTPSNKVTEKGKYVELRCDPISGHTALYWYRQSLGQGPEFLIYFQGTGAADDSGLPNDRFFAVRPEGSVSTLKIQRTERGDSAVYLCASSFSGGAAGELFFGEGSRLTVL.

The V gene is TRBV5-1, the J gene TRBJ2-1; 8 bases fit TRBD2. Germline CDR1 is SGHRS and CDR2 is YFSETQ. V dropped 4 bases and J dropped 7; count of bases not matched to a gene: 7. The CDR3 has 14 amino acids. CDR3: CASSPGVAGNEQFF. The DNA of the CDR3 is TGCGCCAGCAGCCCTGGGGTAGCGGGAAATGAGCAGTTCTTC.

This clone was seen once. CDR3 sequence reads: CASSPQNEGPEAFF. The DNA of the CDR3 is TGTGCCAGCAGCCCCCAAAACGAGGGTCCTGAAGCTTTCTTT. The V call is TRBV4-2, the J call TRBJ1-1; D is uncertain. Germline assignment: CDR1 LGHNA and CDR2 YNFKEQ. Deletions cut 4 bases from V and 6 bases from J, with 15 bases between. The CDR3 is 14 amino acids.

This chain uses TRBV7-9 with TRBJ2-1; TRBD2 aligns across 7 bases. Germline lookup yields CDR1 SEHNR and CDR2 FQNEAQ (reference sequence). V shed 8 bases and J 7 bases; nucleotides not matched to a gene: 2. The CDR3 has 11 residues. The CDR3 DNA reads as TGTGCCAGCCGGGAGGCGAATGAGCAGTTCTTC. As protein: CASREANEQFF.

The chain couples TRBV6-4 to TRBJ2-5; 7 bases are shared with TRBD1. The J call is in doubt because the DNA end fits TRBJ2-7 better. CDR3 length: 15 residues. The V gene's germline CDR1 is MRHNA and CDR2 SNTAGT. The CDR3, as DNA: TGTGCCAGCTGCAAGAGAAAGGGGGCAGGGTACGAGCAGTACTTC. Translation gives CASCKRKGAGYEQYF.

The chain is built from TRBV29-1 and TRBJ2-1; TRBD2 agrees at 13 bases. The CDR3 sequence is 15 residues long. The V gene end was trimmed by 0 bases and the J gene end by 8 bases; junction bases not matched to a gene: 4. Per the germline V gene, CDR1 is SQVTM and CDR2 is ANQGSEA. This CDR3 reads CSVEDRTSGGYEQFF. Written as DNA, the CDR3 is TGCAGCGTTGAAGATCGGACTAGCGGGGGATATGAGCAGTTCTTC.

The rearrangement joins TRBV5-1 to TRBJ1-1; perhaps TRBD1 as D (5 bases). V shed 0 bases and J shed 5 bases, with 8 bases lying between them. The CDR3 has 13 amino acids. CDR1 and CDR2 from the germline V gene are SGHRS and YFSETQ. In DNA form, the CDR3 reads TGCGCCAGCAGCTTGGGGGGGGTGACTGAAGCTTTCTTT. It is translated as CASSLGGVTEAFF.

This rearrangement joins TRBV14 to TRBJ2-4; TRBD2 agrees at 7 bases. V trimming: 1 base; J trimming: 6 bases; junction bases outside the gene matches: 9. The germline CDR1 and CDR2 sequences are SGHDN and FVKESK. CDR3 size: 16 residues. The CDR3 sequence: CASSQGPGGGGNIQYF. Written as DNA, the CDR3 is TGTGCCAGCAGCCAAGGGCCCGGCGGGGGAGGAAACATTCAGTACTTC.

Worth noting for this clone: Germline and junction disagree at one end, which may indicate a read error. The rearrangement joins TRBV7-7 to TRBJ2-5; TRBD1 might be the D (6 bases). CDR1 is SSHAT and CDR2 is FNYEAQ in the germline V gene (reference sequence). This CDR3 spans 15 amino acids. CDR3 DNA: TGTGCTAGCAGCTCAGGGGTTGTGTACCAAGAGACCCAGTACTTC. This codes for CASSSGVVYQETQYF.

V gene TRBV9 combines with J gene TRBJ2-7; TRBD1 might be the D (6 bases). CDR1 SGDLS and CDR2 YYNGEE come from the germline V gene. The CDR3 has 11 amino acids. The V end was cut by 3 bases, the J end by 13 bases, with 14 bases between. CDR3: CASSDSGTLYF. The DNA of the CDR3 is TGTGCCAGCAGCGACTCCGGGACACTCTACTTC.

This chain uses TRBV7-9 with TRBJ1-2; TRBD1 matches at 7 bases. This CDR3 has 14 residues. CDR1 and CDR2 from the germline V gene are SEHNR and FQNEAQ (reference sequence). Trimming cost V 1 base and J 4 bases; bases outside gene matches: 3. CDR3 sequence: CASSLGDSAYGYTF. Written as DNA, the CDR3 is TGTGCCAGCAGCTTAGGGGACAGTGCCTATGGCTACACCTTC.

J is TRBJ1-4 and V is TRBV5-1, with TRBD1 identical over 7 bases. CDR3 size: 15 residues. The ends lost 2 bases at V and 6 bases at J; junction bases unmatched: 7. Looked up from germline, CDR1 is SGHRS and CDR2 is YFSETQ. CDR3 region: CASSFSGGVDEKLFF. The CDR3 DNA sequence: TGCGCCAGCAGCTTCTCAGGGGGTGTGGATGAAAAACTGTTTTTT.

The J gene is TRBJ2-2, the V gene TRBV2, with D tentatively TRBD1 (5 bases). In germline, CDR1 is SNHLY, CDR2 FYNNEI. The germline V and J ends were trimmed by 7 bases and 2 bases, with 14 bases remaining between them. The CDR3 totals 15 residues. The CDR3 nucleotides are TGTGCCAGCACCGAGGTGGGGCTCAACACCGGGGAGCTGTTTTTT. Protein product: CASTEVGLNTGELFF. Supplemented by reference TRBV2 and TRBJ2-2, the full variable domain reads EPEVTQTPSHQVTQMGQEVILRCVPISNHLYFYWYRQILGQKVEFLVSFYNNEISEKSEIFDDQFSVERPDGSNFTLKIRSTKLEDSAMYFCASTEVGLNTGELFFGEGSRLTVL.